This is a list of T cell receptor beta chains from one sample in a study of blood T cell repertoires in COVID-19. This table comes from immunoSEQ multiplex PCR, and its TCRdb copy is limited to in-frame clones, with some not included. This table holds 200,000 to 250,000 clones, 84% found once. The specimen was PBMCs or T cells enriched from blood (not recorded which). These receptors were obtained from a woman aged 40 to 50 who had recovered from COVID-19. Both conserved end residues are part of each CDR3. The D gene is left open where the match is weak. Size tells how often a clone was seen (once, few, many) or the class of an expanded clone, and some rows leave it out.

>.|TRBV7-3|.|TRBJ1-5
TGTGCCAACGAACCGGGAACTGGCAATCAGCCCCAGCATTTT
CANEPGTGNQPQHF
>TRBD1|TRBV6-5|.|TRBJ1-2
TGTGCCAGCAGTTACTCCGACAGGGGGTATGGCTACACCTTC
CASSYSDRGYGYTF
>TRBD2|TRBV28|.|TRBJ2-2
TGTGCCAGCAGTAGCTGGGCGGGAGCCGGGGAGCTGTTTTTT
CASSSWAGAGELFF
>.|TRBV5-6|.|TRBJ2-3
TGTGCCAGCAGCTTGGTACAACAGAGCACAGATACGCAGTATTTT
CASSLVQQSTDTQYF
>.|TRBV5-1|once|TRBJ1-1
TGCGCCAGCTCCCGGCAACAGGGAATCACTGAAGCTTTCTTT
CASSRQQGITEAFF
>TRBD2|TRBV11-1|few|TRBJ2-5
TGTGCCAGCAGTTTTCGGACTAGCTTAAGGCAAGAGACCCAGTACTTC
CASSFRTSLRQETQYF
>.|TRBV6-5|.|TRBJ1-1
TGTGCCAGCAGTCCCGGTCTCACTGAAGCTTTCTTT
CASSPGLTEAFF
>.|TRBV7-7|.|TRBJ2-1
TGTGCCAGCAGCCACAATTCGGAGGGGAATGAGCAGTTCTTC
CASSHNSEGNEQFF
>.|TRBV6-5|.|TRBJ2-2
TGTGCCAGCAGAGCAACTAGTTTAACCGGGGAGCTGTTTTTT
CASRATSLTGELFF
>TRBD1|TRBV19|.|TRBJ2-5
TGTGCCAGTAGTATAGCTTACCGTGGACAGGGAGAGACCCAGTACTTC
CASSIAYRGQGETQYF
>.|TRBV9|.|TRBJ1-4
TGTGCCAGCAGCGTAGGGGGGGTTAATGAAAAACTGTTTTTT
CASSVGGVNEKLFF
>TRBD1|TRBV28|.|TRBJ1-2
TGTGCCAGCACCATTCCGGGACAGGGGCGTGGGGGCTACACCTTC
CASTIPGQGRGGYTF
>.|TRBV5-1|.|TRBJ2-1
TGCGCCAGCAGCCTGTCCCTAGGGGGTCTCTCCTACAATGAGCAGTTCTTC
CASSLSLGGLSYNEQFF
>.|TRBV7-2|.|TRBJ2-3
TGTGCCAGCAGCCTCCGGCGGGAACCGGATACGCAGTATTTT
CASSLRREPDTQYF
>.|TRBV7-2|.|TRBJ1-2
TGTGCCAGCAGCTTAGACGGATTCAGGAGGGGCTACACCTTC
CASSLDGFRRGYTF
>TRBD2|TRBV7-2|.|TRBJ2-7
TGTGCCAGCAGCTTAGTTGGGACTAGCGGGAGGGCCGGTGGCGAGCAGTACTTC
CASSLVGTSGRAGGEQYF
>.|TRBV27|.|TRBJ2-7
TGTGCCAGCAGTCCTCGGGGTAGCGGACTCCCCTACGAGCAGTACTTC
CASSPRGSGLPYEQYF
>.|TRBV7-2|.|TRBJ1-3
TGTGCCAGCAGCTTAGGGGTCGGAGCTGGAAACACCATATATTTT
CASSLGVGAGNTIYF
>.|TRBV10-3|.|TRBJ1-4
TGTGCCATACAGAGGGAGTTTAATGAAAAACTGTTTTTT
CAIQREFNEKLFF
>TRBD1|TRBV5-1|once|TRBJ2-1
TGCGCCAGCAGCCCGGACAGGGTAAATGAGCAGTTCTTC
CASSPDRVNEQFF
>TRBD2|TRBV10-3|.|TRBJ2-3
TGTGCCATCAGTGGGGCGGGAGAAACAGATACGCAGTATTTT
CAISGAGETDTQYF
>TRBD1|TRBV18|.|TRBJ2-7
TGTGCCAGCTCACCATTCCACCGACAGGGTTACGAGCAGTACTTC
CASSPFHRQGYEQYF
>.|TRBV7-9|once|TRBJ1-3
TGTGCCAGCAGCCAGGGTTGGGACACCATATATTTT
CASSQGWDTIYF
>.|TRBV19|.|TRBJ2-5
TGTGCCAGTAGTAGGAGACGGGAAGGCCTACGAGAGACCCAGTACTTC
CASSRRREGLRETQYF
>TRBD2|TRBV29-1|many|TRBJ2-3
TGCAGCGCAAGGGGGGGGCTAGCGGGAGATACGCAGTATTTT
CSARGGLAGDTQYF
>.|TRBV3-1/TRBV3-2|many|TRBJ2-3
TGTGCCAGCAGCCAAGATGGGGCTCGAAGCACAGATACGCAGTATTTT
CASSQDGARSTDTQYF
>.|TRBV18|.|TRBJ2-1
TGTGCCAGCTCACCAGAGGGTCGGTATGAGCAGTTCTTC
CASSPEGRYEQFF
>.|TRBV6-2/TRBV6-3|few|TRBJ2-2
TGTGCCAGCAGCCCACGGCGCTCTAGTCGCGGTACCGGGGAGCTGTTTTTT
CASSPRRSSRGTGELFF
>.|TRBV28|.|TRBJ1-2
TGTGCCAGCACAAACGCAGGGGTTAACTATGGCTACACCTTC
CASTNAGVNYGYTF
>TRBD2|TRBV5-1|once|TRBJ2-1
TGCGCCAGCAGCTTGGCCTATCGGGAGGGCCATAATGAGCAGTTCTTC
CASSLAYREGHNEQFF
>.|TRBV19|.|TRBJ2-2
TGTGCCAGTAGTATAGGAGGGACCGGGGAGCTGTTTTTT
CASSIGGTGELFF
>.|TRBV5-1|.|TRBJ1-1
TGCGCCAGCAGCATACAGGGATCGAACACTGAAGCTTTCTTT
CASSIQGSNTEAFF
>TRBD1|TRBV28|.|TRBJ1-5
TGTGCCAGCAGTTTATGGACAGGGTCAAATCAGCCCCAGCATTTT
CASSLWTGSNQPQHF
>.|TRBV2|once|TRBJ1-6
TGTGCCAGCAGCTTTTCTCCGAATTCACCCCTCCACTTT
CASSFSPNSPLHF
>.|TRBV6-1|.|TRBJ1-1
TGTGCCAGCAGTGAGTTTAGGAACACTGAAGCTTTCTTT
CASSEFRNTEAFF
>.|TRBV5-1|.|TRBJ2-1
TGCGCCAGCAGTTCGGGACAAAACTACAATGAGCAGTTCTTC
CASSSGQNYNEQFF
>TRBD1|TRBV7-9|.|TRBJ1-1
TGTGCCAGCAGCACCGGACAGGGATGGACTGAAGCTTTCTTT
CASSTGQGWTEAFF
>.|TRBV11-2|.|TRBJ1-1
TGTGCCAGCAGCTTCTACCAGGGCCGGAACACTGAAGCTTTCTTT
CASSFYQGRNTEAFF
>.|TRBV19|.|TRBJ1-2
TGTGCCAGTTCCCGGGGGGGGGCCCCTAACTATGGCTACACCTTC
CASSRGGAPNYGYTF
>.|TRBV28|.|TRBJ1-2
TGTGCCAGCAGTTGGACAATTGACTATGGCTACACCTTC
CASSWTIDYGYTF
>.|TRBV24-1|.|TRBJ2-5
TGTGCCACCAGTTCAGCAGGGGCCGGAGGCGGGACCCAGTACTTC
CATSSAGAGGGTQYF
>TRBD1|TRBV11-2|.|TRBJ2-3
TGTGCCACCCGGACAGGGGGCAAGGATACGCAGTATTTT
CATRTGGKDTQYF
>TRBD1|TRBV25-1|.|TRBJ1-1
TGTGCCAGCAGTTACTCCTCGACAGGGCCTGAAGCTTTCTTT
CASSYSSTGPEAFF
>TRBD2|TRBV7-2|.|TRBJ2-3
TGTGCCAGCAGCTTTTACCCTAGCGGGAGGATTTTTGATACGCAGTATTTT
CASSFYPSGRIFDTQYF
>TRBD1|TRBV28|.|TRBJ1-2
TGTGCCAGTACTAGGACAGGGAACTATGGCTACACCTTC
CASTRTGNYGYTF
>.|TRBV30|once|TRBJ1-5
TGTGCCTGGAGTGCGAGTATCGGCAATCAGCCCCAGCATTTT
CAWSASIGNQPQHF
>TRBD2|TRBV19|once|TRBJ2-1
TGTGCCAGTAGTTCCTCCGGGACTAGCAGCAATGAGCAGTTCTTC
CASSSSGTSSNEQFF
>.|TRBV27|.|TRBJ2-6
TGTGCCAGCAGTTTGAGGCTAAAACCCACTGGGGCCAACGTCCTGACTTTC
CASSLRLKPTGANVLTF
>.|TRBV4-1|.|TRBJ2-7
TGCGCCAGCAGCCAAGGTGGGAGCCAGAGGGCCGAGCAGTACTTC
CASSQGGSQRAEQYF
>.|TRBV7-2|.|TRBJ2-7
TGTGCCAGCCGGGCTTCCGGAGGACGTTGGGAGCAGTACTTC
CASRASGGRWEQYF
>.|TRBV5-6|.|TRBJ2-2
TGTGCCAGCAGCTCCACAGGGCTCACCGGGGAGCTGTTTTTT
CASSSTGLTGELFF
>TRBD1|TRBV30|.|TRBJ2-7
TGTGCCTGGAGTCGAGACAGGGAGCCCTCCTACGAGCAGTACTTC
CAWSRDREPSYEQYF
>TRBD2|TRBV19|.|TRBJ2-5
TGTGCCAGTAGTGGACTAGCGGAGACCCAGTACTTC
CASSGLAETQYF
>TRBD1|TRBV15|.|TRBJ1-2
TGTGCCACCGAAGGACAGGGTAATGAGTATGGCTACACCTTC
CATEGQGNEYGYTF
>.|TRBV5-8|.|TRBJ2-4
TGTGCCAGCGGGAAGGGCAGGGTAAACATTCAGTACTTC
CASGKGRVNIQYF
>TRBD1|TRBV7-2|.|TRBJ1-3
TGTGCCAGCAGCTCGGGACAGGGGGACACCATATATTTT
CASSSGQGDTIYF
>TRBD1|TRBV7-2|once|TRBJ1-5
TGTGCCAGCAGCGCGCCCCGGGACAGGGTAGAGAATCAGCCCCAGCATTTT
CASSAPRDRVENQPQHF
>TRBD1|TRBV11-2|.|TRBJ1-1
TGTGCCAGCAGCTCCCCGTCCGGACAGGAGGTCACTGAAGCTTTCTTT
CASSSPSGQEVTEAFF
>.|TRBV29-1|.|TRBJ1-3
TGCAGCGCCATGGGGCTATTCTCTGGAAACACCATATATTTT
CSAMGLFSGNTIYF
>.|TRBV3-1/TRBV3-2|.|TRBJ1-2
TGTGCCAGCAGCCAAGGGTGGGTTGCGGGTCATGGCTACACCTTC
CASSQGWVAGHGYTF